A single T cell receptor beta chain is shown here with its context. The antigen this receptor binds is unknown. Base-call qualities are not available, and no considerably larger clone is one nucleotide away. The sample originates from a study of blood T cell repertoires in COVID-19 (dated by TCRdb to 2018 to 2021). About the investigation overall: Samples from collaborators originated in the United States, Italy and Spain and spanned both the acute and convalescent phases of COVID-19. Deeply sampled blood TCRbeta repertoires from subjects exposed to, actively infected with, or recovered from COVID-19 were included in the dataset. The repertoires were released in a freely available public database meant as a resource for research on the immune response to SARS-CoV-2. Where available, HLA class I and class II types were obtained from metadata supplied by the sample provider rather than from assay-based typing. The samples were drawn from the first 160 participants of the ongoing ImmuneRACE study and from 1,254 subjects provided by 6 global collaborators. A de-identified subject ID, COVID-19 status, age in years and sex were almost always included in the sample metadata. The material from the prospective study consisted of cDNA or gDNA derived from T cells, B-cell-depleted T cells, or PBMCs. Study-wide conclusions, independent of this receptor: Clinical and demographic metadata were provided uncurated, with the amount varying by source and participant.

Participants in the prospective study were aged 18 to 89 years, lived in about two dozen United States geographic areas, and enrolled through a virtual design. To assign participants to cohorts, the prospective study relied on clinical history that participants themselves reported in a screening survey and a study questionnaire. Exposed participants had been in contact with someone with a PCR-confirmed or clinician-diagnosed COVID-19 case within 2 weeks of study entry. Mobile phlebotomists in the prospective study collected whole blood, serum and a nasopharyngeal or oropharyngeal swab from every participant. Over a roughly 2-month period, participants in the prospective study had the option of providing additional blood draws and questionnaires. Before DNA extraction, blood samples from the prospective study were shipped at room temperature or frozen. The CDR3 runs 16 residues from the cysteine to the phenylalanine. Solely the CDR3 DNA is kept, with 48 bases framed from the first base. Based on the germline V gene (reference sequence), the CDR1 and CDR2 sequences are MNHEY and SMNVEV. A distance of 14 bases separates the germline ends of V and J, which lose 2 bases and 3 bases respectively.

TCRbeta CDR3 regions were amplified from genomic DNA by means of the immunoSEQ Assay, a bias-controlled multiplex PCR. In the original analysis: Within the assay, amplification of reference gene primers was used to estimate how many nucleated cells each sample contained. To quantify the absolute abundance of each unique TCRbeta CDR3 rearrangement, sequence reads were collapsed and filtered. For each sample, productive Simpson clonality was calculated by taking the square root of Simpson's diversity index across productive rearrangements. TCRdb took over this immuneACCESS table, retaining in-frame rearrangements with V and J assigned. Such tables are incomplete; in checked studies, under half of the missing clones stem from an unresolved V gene, and the remainder is unexplained. V and J calls and clone size follow that table, whereas D and trimming were derived from the DNA. The table for this sample lists 300,000 to 400,000 clones; roughly nine tenths of them were counted only once. About 4% of the sample lies in the top ten.

Source material: PBMCs or T cells enriched from blood (not recorded which). The chain is made from TRBV27 and TRBJ2-1, with TRBD1 tentatively as D gene (7 bases match). This receptor was taken from a woman in her twenties or thirties who had been exposed to COVID-19. The encoded CDR3 is CASSLRIQGGYNEQFF. The nucleotides read TGTGCCAGCAGTTTAAGGATTCAGGGGGGCTACAATGAGCAGTTCTTC.